The 27 T cell receptor beta chains given below trace back to one sample, sequenced in a study of blood T cell repertoires in COVID-19. Using immunoSEQ multiplex PCR, the repertoire was profiled, and TCRdb retains in-frame clones only, with some absent. The sample yields some 160,000 clones, just under 80% seen once. Sequenced input: peripheral blood. The receptor source for this set is a woman over 75 with acute or convalescent COVID-19.

The chain carries TRBV19 and TRBJ2-7; 11 bases line up with TRBD1. CDR3 length: 15 amino acids. Per the germline V gene, CDR1 is LNHDA and CDR2 is SQIVND (reference sequence). Trimming at V came to 7 bases and at J to 7 bases, leaving 12 bases not matched to a gene. CDR3 DNA sequence: TGTGCCAGTAAACGGACAGGGGGCGTGTCGGGGGAGCAGTACTTC. Its protein product is CASKRTGGVSGEQYF.

The rearrangement uses TRBV7-8 and TRBJ2-1; 8 bases line up with TRBD1. This CDR3 has 15 amino acids. Germline CDR1 and CDR2: SGHVS and FQNEAQ. The junction had 5 bases not matched to a gene; V was cut back by 4 bases and J by 3 bases. The CDR3 spells CASSSPGQGYNEQFF. In DNA form, the CDR3 reads TGTGCCAGCAGCTCTCCCGGACAGGGCTACAATGAGCAGTTCTTC.

The chain is built from TRBV19 and TRBJ2-1; 9 nucleotides align to TRBD2. CDR1 is LNHDA, CDR2 SQIVND, per germline (reference sequence). This CDR3 has 16 amino acids. J gave up 1 base and V 6 bases, and 7 bases lay outside the gene matches. The CDR3 sequence is CASRSLSGGSYNEQFF. CDR3 bases: TGTGCCAGTAGGTCCCTTAGCGGGGGATCCTACAATGAGCAGTTCTTC.

V is TRBV5-1 and J is TRBJ2-2; tentatively, D is TRBD2 (6 bases). The germline gives CDR1 SGHRS, CDR2 YFSETQ. The CDR3 has 16 amino acids. The V end was cut by 0 bases, the J end by 1 base, with 10 bases between. DNA of the CDR3: TGCGCCAGCAGCTTGGTCGGGGGACTGAACACCGGGGAGCTGTTTTTT. It yields the protein CASSLVGGLNTGELFF.

The chain carries TRBV27 and TRBJ1-2; 7 bases fit TRBD1. V was clipped by 6 bases and J by 3 bases; unmatched bases: 7. Germline V lookup: CDR1 MNHEY, CDR2 SMNVEV (reference sequence). The CDR3 runs 14 residues. The CDR3 reads CASRLDRDYYGYTF. DNA for the CDR3: TGTGCCAGCAGACTAGACAGGGACTACTATGGCTACACCTTC.

V is TRBV11-2 and J is TRBJ2-3; D gene ambiguous. V dropped 3 bases and J dropped 5 bases, with 6 bases sitting between them. From germline, CDR1 is SGHAT and CDR2 FQNNGV. The CDR3 loop spans 12 amino acids. CDR3 bases: TGTGCCAGCAGCTTTGGGCGAGATACGCAGTATTTT. Its translation is CASSFGRDTQYF. Variable domain in full (rest from reference TRBV11-2 and TRBJ2-3): EAGVAQSPRYKIIEKRQSVAFWCNPISGHATLYWYQQILGQGPKLLIQFQNNGVVDDSQLPKDRFSAERLKGVDSTLKIQPAKLEDSAVYLCASSFGRDTQYFGPGTRLTVL.

Only a few counts were recorded for this clone. The CDR3 region has the DNA TGTGCCAGCAGTCAATGGGACAGGGGAGTCGGCTACACCTTC. It codes for CASSQWDRGVGYTF. This chain uses TRBV27 with TRBJ1-2; TRBD1 matches at 10 bases. Germline trimming cut 5 bases from V and 8 bases from J; bases unmatched to any gene: 8. CDR3 length: 14 amino acids. Germline-derived CDR1 and CDR2 are MNHEY and SMNVEV (reference sequence).

This clone was detected only a few times. The V and J genes are TRBV6-5 and TRBJ1-5, with 8 bases aligning to TRBD1. The germline gives CDR1 MNHEY, CDR2 SVGAGI. V was clipped by 8 bases and J by 1 base; unmatched bases: 7. This CDR3 is 15 amino acids long. CDR3 nucleotides: TGTGCCAGCTTACGAGACAGGGGAAGCAATCAGCCCCAGCATTTT. Translated, it gives CASLRDRGSNQPQHF.

Only one count was recorded for this clone. V and J are TRBV30 and TRBJ2-1; a weak D match, TRBD2 (6 bases). Germline values: CDR1 GTSNPN, CDR2 SVGIG (reference sequence). This CDR3 has 12 residues. V was cut by 5 bases and J by 9 bases, with 14 bases left in between. The CDR3 spells CAWGGLGREQFF. The DNA of the CDR3 is TGTGCCTGGGGGGGACTGGGACGTGAGCAGTTCTTC.

This chain joins TRBV27 and TRBJ2-3, with 12 bases that match TRBD2. V gave up 5 bases and J gave up 6 bases; unmatched junction bases: 9. The germline V gene encodes CDR1 MNHEY and CDR2 SMNVEV (reference sequence). This CDR3 comprises 16 residues. The CDR3 DNA reads TGTGCCAGCAGTATGATGGCTAGCGGGAGGGGGGATACGCAGTATTTT. The encoded protein is CASSMMASGRGDTQYF.

The count of this clone is one. The rearrangement joins TRBV6-2 or TRBV6-3 to TRBJ1-1; D is possibly TRBD1 (5 bases). CDR1 is MNHEY, CDR2 SVGEGT, per germline. CDR3 size: 13 residues. V was cut by 4 bases and J by 5 bases, with 11 bases left in between. The CDR3 here is CASSWSGKTEAFF. Written as DNA, the CDR3 is TGTGCCAGCAGTTGGTCAGGGAAAACTGAAGCTTTCTTT.

The CDR3, as DNA: TGTGCCAGCAGCCCCTTAAGGGGCCCCCTCGCATGGCCCCAGCATTTT. Translated, it gives CASSPLRGPLAWPQHF. J is TRBJ1-5 and V is TRBV7-8, with a tentative D call TRBD1 (5 bases). The CDR3 length is 16 residues. The V and J ends lost 5 bases and 9 bases respectively, with 23 bases between them. Per germline, CDR1 SGHVS and CDR2 FQNEAQ.

This clone was detected a few times. This chain connects TRBV6-5 to TRBJ2-3, with 12 bases aligning to TRBD2. Looked up from germline, CDR1 is MNHEY and CDR2 is SVGAGI. The junction had 6 bases not matched to a gene; V was cut back by 2 bases and J by 6 bases. The CDR3 sequence is 16 residues long. The CDR3 loop reads CASSYETSGSTDTQYF. Written as DNA, the CDR3 is TGTGCCAGCAGTTACGAGACTAGCGGGAGTACGGATACGCAGTATTTT.

This chain uses TRBV6-5 with TRBJ2-1; D is possibly TRBD1 (6 bases). With 5 bases removed from V and 3 bases from J, the gap between germline ends came to 14 bases. The V gene's germline CDR1 is MNHEY and CDR2 SVGAGI. CDR3 length equals 15 residues. In DNA, the CDR3 is TGTGCCAGCAGTCGGTCCGGGACAAGCTACAATGAGCAGTTCTTC. This sequence encodes CASSRSGTSYNEQFF.

CDR3 DNA: TGTGCCAGTAGCCGAGAGGAGGGAACTCAGCCCCAGCATTTT. Protein product: CASSREEGTQPQHF. This rearrangement joins TRBV19 to TRBJ1-5; no firm D call. The CDR3 length is 14 residues. Germline V gene lookup returns CDR1 LNHDA and CDR2 SQIVND (reference sequence). V lost 6 bases to trimming and J lost 6 bases, with 15 bases between them.

This sequence joins TRBV3-1 (or the pseudogene TRBV3-2) and TRBJ2-5, with 7 bases fitting TRBD2. This CDR3 has 13 residues. The J segment lost 5 bases and the V segment lost 7 bases, leaving 7 bases of the junction unmatched. Germline-derived CDR1 and CDR2 are LGHDT and YNNKEL (reference sequence). Written as DNA, the CDR3 is TGTGCCAGCAAACCCTTGGGGGGGGAGACCCAGTACTTC. This gives the protein CASKPLGGETQYF.

In its sample, this clone was seen many times. V gene TRBV4-2 combines with J gene TRBJ1-2, with a weak D call TRBD1 (6 bases). From germline, CDR1 is LGHNA and CDR2 YNFKEQ. The CDR3 covers 16 residues. Trimming stripped 2 bases from V and 5 bases from J, with 18 bases between. CDR3 coding DNA: TGTGCCAGCAGCCAACTACTCAACAGGGCGTATTATGGCTACACCTTC. This translates into CASSQLLNRAYYGYTF.

J is TRBJ1-5 and V is TRBV15; 10 bases are shared with TRBD1. Germline CDR1 and CDR2: LNHNV and YYDKDF (reference sequence). J gave up 0 bases and V 5 bases, and 7 bases lay outside the gene matches. The CDR3 is made up of 17 amino acids. Here the CDR3 DNA reads TGTGCCACCAGCCCGGACAGGGGGGTCGTTAGCAATCAGCCCCAGCATTTT. Translation gives CATSPDRGVVSNQPQHF.

The chain couples TRBV29-1 to TRBJ2-1; 7 bases line up with TRBD2. This CDR3 is built from 13 residues. The ends lost 2 bases at V and 11 bases at J; junction bases unmatched: 9. CDR1 is SQVTM, CDR2 ANQGSEA, per germline. The CDR3 DNA follows: TGCAGCGTTGAATACGGGCTAAGCGGGAAGCAGTTCTTC. It yields the protein CSVEYGLSGKQFF.

The chain joins TRBV29-1 to TRBJ1-1; D is possibly TRBD1 (6 bases). Trimming took off 0 bases at V and 3 bases at J, with 11 bases between the two ends. The CDR3 runs 14 residues. Per germline, CDR1 SQVTM and CDR2 ANQGSEA. The DNA for the CDR3 is TGCAGCGTTGAAGACAGGGGTTGGTACACTGAAGCTTTCTTT. Translating it yields CSVEDRGWYTEAFF.

The chain joins TRBV6-5 to TRBJ2-7; no definite D call. The CDR3 covers 14 residues. The germline V gene has CDR1 MNHEY and CDR2 SVGAGI. The V and J ends lost 6 bases and 3 bases respectively, with 15 bases between them. The DNA for the CDR3 is TGTGCCAGCAGGGGCCCCTCGTCCGTCTACGAGCAGTACTTC. It yields the protein CASRGPSSVYEQYF.

The gene calls are TRBV3-1 (or the pseudogene TRBV3-2) and TRBJ1-1; TRBD1 is a possible D gene (6 bases). Germline-derived CDR1 and CDR2 are LGHDT and YNNKEL (reference sequence). Between the trimmed V and J ends, which lost 0 bases and 3 bases, there was a span of 17 bases. The CDR3 is 17 amino acids. The CDR3 reads CASSQDSGVKGDTEAFF. DNA of the CDR3: TGTGCCAGCAGCCAAGATTCCGGGGTGAAGGGGGACACTGAAGCTTTCTTT.

The chain uses TRBV6-5 and TRBJ1-5, with D possibly TRBD1 on 6 matching bases. The CDR3 runs to 16 residues. The V and J ends lost 6 bases and 4 bases respectively, with 19 bases between them. CDR1 MNHEY and CDR2 SVGAGI come from the germline V gene. DNA of the CDR3: TGTGCCAGCAGCTACCTCACCGGGACACTTAATCAGCCCCAGCATTTT. Translating it yields CASSYLTGTLNQPQHF.

The chain has TRBV12-3 or TRBV12-4 and TRBJ1-2; no clear D gene. V dropped 6 bases and J dropped 4 bases, with 12 bases sitting between them. CDR3 length: 13 residues. The CDR3 DNA sequence: TGTGCCAGCAGGAAGACTAGTGGCTATGGCTACACCTTC. Protein: CASRKTSGYGYTF.

The chain has TRBV5-1 and TRBJ2-7; 10 bases align to TRBD1. The trim removed 4 bases at V and 3 bases at J, leaving 10 bases unmatched. This CDR3 comprises 16 residues. CDR1 is SGHRS, CDR2 YFSETQ, per germline. CDR3 sequence: CASSLGAGQGIYEQYF. The CDR3 bases are TGCGCCAGCAGCCTTGGGGCGGGACAGGGGATCTACGAGCAGTACTTC.

The rearrangement joins TRBV7-3 to TRBJ1-1; D gene uncertain. CDR3 length: 13 residues. Deletions cut 5 bases from V and 1 base from J, with 8 bases between. CDR1 and CDR2 from the germline V gene are SGHTA and FQGTGA. CDR3: CASSMSENTEAFF. The CDR3, as DNA: TGTGCCAGCAGCATGAGCGAGAACACTGAAGCTTTCTTT.

The V gene is TRBV18, the J gene TRBJ2-7; the match to TRBD2 covers 12 bases. The junction had 9 bases not matched to a gene; V was cut back by 2 bases and J by 1 base. Germline CDR1 and CDR2: KGHSH and LQKENI. This CDR3 contains 18 residues. CDR3 sequence: CASSPGGLLAGGSYEQYF. DNA for the CDR3: TGTGCCAGCTCACCAGGGGGTCTCCTAGCGGGAGGGTCCTACGAGCAGTACTTC.